This TCR beta chain was identified in a study of blood T cell repertoires in COVID-19. Study as a whole: Italy, Spain and the United States were the sources of the convalescent and acute COVID-19 samples. T cells, B-cell-depleted T cells, or PBMCs supplied cDNA or gDNA.

A note on this clone: Compared with germline, one end of the junction differs, possibly owing to a read error.

CDR1 and CDR2 from the germline V gene are SGDLS and YYNGEE. There are 13 residues in the CDR3. Per the study methods: Reference gene primer amplification gave nucleated cell count estimates. Data came from immunoSEQ multiplex PCR; TCRdb stores just in-frame clones and leaves some out. Clone size and V and J calls were adopted from that table, with D and trimming inferred from the DNA. The sample gives 85,000 to 110,000 clones, around 84% of which show up once; about 11% is in the top ten. The receptor was isolated from a human donor in a cohort sampled during active COVID-19. The source material was peripheral blood. The chain uses TRBV9 and TRBJ1-1; D may be TRBD1 (5 bases). In DNA, the CDR3 is TGTGCCAGCAGCGCCCGTGGGGGGACTCATCCCCTTTTT. Amino acids: CASSARGGTHPLF.